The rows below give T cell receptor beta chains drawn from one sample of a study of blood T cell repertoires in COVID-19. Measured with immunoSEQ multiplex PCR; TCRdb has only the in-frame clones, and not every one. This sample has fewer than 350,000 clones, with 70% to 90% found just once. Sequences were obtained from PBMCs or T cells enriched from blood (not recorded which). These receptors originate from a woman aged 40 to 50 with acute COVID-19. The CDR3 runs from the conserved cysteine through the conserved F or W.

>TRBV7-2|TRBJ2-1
CASSPRLAGAENEQFF
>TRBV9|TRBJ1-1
CASSVGDSSRGTEAFF
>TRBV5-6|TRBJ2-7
CASSWSQDYEQYF
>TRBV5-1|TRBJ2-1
CASSLGRFAAATYNEQFF
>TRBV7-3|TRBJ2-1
CASSSGLGQGAMNEQFF
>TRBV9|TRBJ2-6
CASERYSGANVLTF
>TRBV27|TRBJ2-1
CASRLSGGSYNEQFF
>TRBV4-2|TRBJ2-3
CASSQDVSSNIPTDTQYF
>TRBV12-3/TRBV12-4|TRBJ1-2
CASSLAGGGYTF
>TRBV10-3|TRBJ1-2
CAIGDRYNYGYTF
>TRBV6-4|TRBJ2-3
CASSESGGPGDTQYF
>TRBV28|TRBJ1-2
CASTVQQGNYGYTF
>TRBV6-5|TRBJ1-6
CASRGGGLDNSPLHF
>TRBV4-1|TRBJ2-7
CASSQDPREEQYF
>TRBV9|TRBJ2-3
CASSVGGGVSTDTQYF
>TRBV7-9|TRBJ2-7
CASSLEGAFYEQYF
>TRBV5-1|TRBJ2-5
CASSLDTGGHQETQYF
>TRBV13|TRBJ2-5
CASSLGSRETQYF
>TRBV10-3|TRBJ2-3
CAISAPGQATDTQYF
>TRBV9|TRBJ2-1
CASSDTGGPSNEQFF
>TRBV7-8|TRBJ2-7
CASSTLWEMRGRGSYEQYF
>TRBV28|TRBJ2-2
CASHTLRIGHSNGPMGTGELFF
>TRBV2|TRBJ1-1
CASSEAPDTTEAFF
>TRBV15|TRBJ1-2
CATSRPDIGGYTF